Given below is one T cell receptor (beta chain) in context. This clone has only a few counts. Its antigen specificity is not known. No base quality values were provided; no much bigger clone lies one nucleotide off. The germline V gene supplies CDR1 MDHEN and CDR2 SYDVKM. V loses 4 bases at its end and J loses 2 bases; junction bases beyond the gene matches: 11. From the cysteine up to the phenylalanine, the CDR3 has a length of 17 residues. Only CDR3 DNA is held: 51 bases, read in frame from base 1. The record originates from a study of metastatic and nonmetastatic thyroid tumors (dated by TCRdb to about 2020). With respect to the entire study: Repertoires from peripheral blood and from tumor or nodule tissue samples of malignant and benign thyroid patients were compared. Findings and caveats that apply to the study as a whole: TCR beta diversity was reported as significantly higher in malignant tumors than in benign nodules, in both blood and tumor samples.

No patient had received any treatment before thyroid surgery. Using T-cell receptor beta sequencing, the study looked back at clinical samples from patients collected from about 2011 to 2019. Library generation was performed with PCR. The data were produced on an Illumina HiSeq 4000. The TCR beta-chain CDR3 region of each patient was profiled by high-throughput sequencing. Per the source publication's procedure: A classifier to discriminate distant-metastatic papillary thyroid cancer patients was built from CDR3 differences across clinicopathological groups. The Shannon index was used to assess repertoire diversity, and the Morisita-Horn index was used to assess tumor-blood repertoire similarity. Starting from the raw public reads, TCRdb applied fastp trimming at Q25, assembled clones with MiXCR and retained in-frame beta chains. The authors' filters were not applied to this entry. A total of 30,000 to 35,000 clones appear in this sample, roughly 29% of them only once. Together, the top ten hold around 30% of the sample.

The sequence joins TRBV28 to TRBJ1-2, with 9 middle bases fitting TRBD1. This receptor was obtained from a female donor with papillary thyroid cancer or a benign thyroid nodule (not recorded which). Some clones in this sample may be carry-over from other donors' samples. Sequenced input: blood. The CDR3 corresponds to CASSSFGGQGENYGYTF. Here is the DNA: TGTGCCAGCAGTTCATTTGGGGGACAGGGAGAGAACTATGGCTACACCTTC.